One and the same sample provided the 23 T cell receptor beta chains below, sequenced in a study of CD8 T cells in ankylosing spondylitis. TCRdb processed the 5' RACE reads anew with MiXCR; each CDR3 protein has one entry. The sample has approximately 340,000 distinct CDR3 sequences; 14% to 15% are singletons. The sample consisted of blood, either unsorted or a sorted T cell fraction (not recorded which). These receptors all come from a male donor with ankylosing spondylitis or in good health (not recorded which).

The chain recombines TRBV5-5 with TRBJ2-1; 7 nucleotides line up with TRBD1. The V gene's germline CDR1 is SGHKS and CDR2 YYEKEE (reference sequence). This CDR3 has 15 amino acids. Trimming took 4 bases from V and 4 from J; bases not matched to a gene: 8. The CDR3 here is CASSIERDSYNEQFF. CDR3 DNA sequence: TGTGCCAGCAGCATCGAACGGGACAGTTACAATGAGCAGTTCTTC.

This sequence joins TRBV9 and TRBJ1-2; 9 bases align to TRBD1. J lost 0 bases, V lost 4 bases, and 4 bases had no gene match. Germline V gene sequence: CDR1 SGDLS, CDR2 YYNGEE. The CDR3 is 15 amino acids. CDR3 DNA sequence: TGTGCCAGCAGCACTTGGACAGGGGCTAACTATGGCTACACCTTC. Protein: CASSTWTGANYGYTF.

This chain uses TRBV7-8 with TRBJ1-2; D ambiguous. This CDR3 region has 14 residues. Trimming left V 6 bases short and J 2 bases short, with 13 bases between. The germline V gene has CDR1 SGHVS and CDR2 FQNEAQ. The CDR3 nucleotides are TGTGCCAGCAGAGACGGGAGCTCGAACTATGGCTACACCTTC. Its protein is CASRDGSSNYGYTF.

This clonotype showed up just a few times. This chain links TRBV5-5 with TRBJ1-2; 8 bases line up with TRBD1. CDR3 length: 14 amino acids. Germline CDR1 is SGHKS and CDR2 is YYEKEE (reference sequence). Unmatched junction bases numbered 6, after V lost 4 bases and J lost 4 bases. CDR3 sequence reads: CASSPQGGSYGYTF. CDR3 DNA sequence: TGTGCCAGCAGCCCACAGGGGGGGAGCTATGGCTACACCTTC.

The chain uses TRBV28 and TRBJ2-6; tentatively, D is TRBD2 (6 bases). CDR1 and CDR2 (germline): MDHEN, SYDVKM. V was cut by 7 bases and J by 4 bases, with 26 bases left in between. CDR3 size: 19 residues. CDR3 sequence reads: CASTPLVGRAKAGANVLTF. CDR3 in DNA: TGTGCCAGCACCCCGCTTGTCGGGAGAGCCAAAGCCGGGGCCAACGTCCTGACTTTC.

In its sample, this clonotype was seen many times. V and J are TRBV5-1 and TRBJ2-2; 8 bases agree with TRBD2. CDR1 is SGHRS and CDR2 is YFSETQ in the germline V gene. The CDR3 runs to 15 residues. The trim removed 2 bases at V and 6 bases at J, leaving 6 bases unmatched. DNA of the CDR3: TGCGCCAGCAGCTTCGGCAGCGGGAGCTCCGGGGAGCTGTTTTTT. Residues: CASSFGSGSSGELFF.

The chain joins TRBV15 to TRBJ1-2; D is unclear. There are 12 residues in the CDR3. The germline gives CDR1 LNHNV, CDR2 YYDKDF (reference sequence). V was cut by 4 bases and J by 4 bases, with 7 bases left in between. CDR3 protein: CATSKSGYGYTF. CDR3 nucleotide sequence: TGTGCCACCAGCAAGAGCGGCTATGGCTACACCTTC.

The chain's CDR3 is CASSGGTYEQYF. The CDR3 nucleotides read TGCGCCAGCAGTGGCGGGACGTACGAGCAGTACTTC. The rearrangement joins TRBV10-1 to TRBJ2-7, with D tentatively TRBD2 (6 bases). This CDR3 is 12 amino acids long. Germline CDR1 and CDR2: WNHNN and SYGVQD (reference sequence). Trimming took off 4 bases at V and 4 bases at J, with 8 bases between the two ends.

V gene TRBV5-1 combines with J gene TRBJ1-1; D gene uncertain. V shed 0 bases and J shed 5 bases, with 11 bases lying between them. The CDR3 extends over 14 amino acids. CDR1 is SGHRS, CDR2 YFSETQ, per germline. In DNA form, the CDR3 reads TGCGCCAGCAGCTTGGCAAACGGGGTTACTGAAGCTTTCTTT. It encodes CASSLANGVTEAFF.

This clonotype has more than one count but fewer than ten. The chain links TRBV7-8 to TRBJ2-7; tentatively, D is TRBD1 (6 bases). Trimming removed 5 bases from V and 0 bases from J, with 17 bases in between. Germline V gene lookup returns CDR1 SGHVS and CDR2 FQNEAQ. The CDR3 consists of 16 residues. The CDR3 protein is CASSRVETGLSYEQYF. The CDR3 nucleotides read TGTGCCAGCAGCAGAGTCGAGACAGGCCTCTCCTACGAGCAGTACTTC. Together with reference TRBV7-8 and TRBJ2-7, the CDR3 gives the full variable domain: GAGVSQSPRYKVAKRGQDVALRCDPISGHVSLFWYQQALGQGPEFLTYFQNEAQLDKSGLPSDRFFAERPEGSVSTLKIQRTQQEDSAVYLCASSRVETGLSYEQYFGPGTRLTVT.

V and J are TRBV11-1 and TRBJ1-5, with D perhaps matching TRBD1 (5 bases). The CDR3 has 19 amino acids. Germline V gene data show CDR1 as SGHAT and CDR2 as FQDESV (reference sequence). Trimming stripped 5 bases from V and 0 bases from J, with 23 bases between. As DNA, the CDR3 is TGTGCCAGCAGCAAAACTAGGGGTATTGGTAACTATAGCAATCAGCCCCAGCATTTT. Its protein is CASSKTRGIGNYSNQPQHF.

This clonotype has at least ten counts. The CDR3 DNA is TGTGCCAGCAGTTTGGAGCGGGGGGTGAGAAATGAGCAGTTCTTC. Its protein product is CASSLERGVRNEQFF. The chain has TRBV12-3 or TRBV12-4 and TRBJ2-1, with 9 bases lining up with TRBD2. The junction had 7 bases not matched to a gene; V was cut back by 3 bases and J by 7 bases. CDR3 length equals 15 residues.

The chain employs TRBV4-1 and TRBJ1-1; possible D gene TRBD1, 6 bases. Trimming removed 6 bases from V and 5 bases from J, with 16 bases in between. CDR1 is MGHRA and CDR2 is YSYEKL in the germline V gene. The CDR3 has 14 amino acids. The CDR3: CASRYGQKGTEAFF. In nucleotides, the CDR3 is TGCGCCAGCAGGTACGGACAGAAAGGGACTGAAGCTTTCTTT.

This clonotype was seen ten or more times. V and J are TRBV12-3 or TRBV12-4 and TRBJ1-6; the D is unclear. CDR3 size: 14 residues. The V gene lost 3 bases and the J gene lost 4 bases, with 7 bases spanning the gap. CDR3 in amino acids: CASSLGGYNSPLHF. CDR3 in DNA: TGTGCCAGCAGTTTGGGCGGGTATAATTCACCCCTCCACTTT.

There are a few counts of this clonotype. The chain is built from TRBV5-1 and TRBJ2-7; TRBD1 aligns across 9 bases. V dropped 4 bases and J dropped 2; count of bases not matched to a gene: 4. Germline V gene lookup returns CDR1 SGHRS and CDR2 YFSETQ. This CDR3 spans 14 amino acids. CDR3 in DNA: TGCGCCAGCAGCACCGGGACAGGGACCTACGAGCAGTACTTC. Translated, it gives CASSTGTGTYEQYF. Full variable domain (outside the CDR3, taken from reference TRBV5-1 and TRBJ2-7): KAGVTQTPRYLIKTRGQQVTLSCSPISGHRSVSWYQQTPGQGLQFLFEYFSETQRNKGNFPGRFSGRQFSNSRSEMNVSTLELGDSALYLCASSTGTGTYEQYFGPGTRLTVT.

This clonotype was observed once. The chain has TRBV20-1 and TRBJ2-1; 11 bases are shared with TRBD2. The CDR3 sequence is 16 residues long. Per germline, CDR1 DFQATT and CDR2 SNEGSKA (reference sequence). With V trimmed by 2 bases and J by 5 bases, 8 bases remained unmatched. CDR3 region: CSARLLAGEPNNEQFF. CDR3 sequence (DNA): TGCAGTGCTAGATTACTAGCGGGGGAGCCCAACAATGAGCAGTTCTTC.

The rearrangement joins TRBV30 to TRBJ2-3, with 10 positions matching TRBD1. Unmatched junction bases numbered 6, after V lost 2 bases and J lost 4 bases. Germline V gene sequence: CDR1 GTSNPN, CDR2 SVGIG (reference sequence). This CDR3 has 15 amino acids. CDR3 in DNA: TGTGCCTGGAGTTCTTTAGGACAGGGGGCAGATACGCAGTATTTT. It codes for CAWSSLGQGADTQYF.

The chain carries TRBV4-1 and TRBJ2-5, with 7 bases that match TRBD1. In germline, CDR1 is MGHRA, CDR2 YSYEKL. V trimming: 3 bases; J trimming: 0 bases; junction bases outside the gene matches: 7. The CDR3 has 16 residues. The CDR3 protein is CASSQPTRGYQETQYF. The CDR3 bases are TGCGCCAGCAGCCAGCCTACCAGGGGGTACCAAGAGACCCAGTACTTC.

The chain employs TRBV20-1 and TRBJ2-5; D remains unclear. The CDR3 consists of 13 residues. Germline V gene sequence: CDR1 DFQATT, CDR2 SNEGSKA (reference sequence). Trimming took off 5 bases at V and 4 bases at J, with 14 bases between the two ends. Written as DNA, the CDR3 is TGCAGTGCTGTCTCTTTAGTTGGAGAGACCCAGTACTTC. Its translation: CSAVSLVGETQYF.

This clonotype was detected a few times. The J gene is TRBJ1-1, the V gene TRBV11-2; possibly TRBD1 for D (5 bases). V lost 6 bases to trimming and J lost 1 base, with 12 bases between them. The CDR3 contains 14 residues. Germline V CDR1 and CDR2: SGHAT, FQNNGV. The CDR3 reads CASRRPGSNTEAFF. Here the CDR3 DNA reads TGTGCCAGCAGACGACCAGGGTCGAACACTGAAGCTTTCTTT.

V usage is TRBV4-1 and J usage is TRBJ2-3; no clear D. CDR1 and CDR2 from the germline V gene are MGHRA and YSYEKL. This CDR3 region has 15 residues. V was cut by 7 bases and J by 5 bases, with 19 bases left in between. The CDR3 sequence is CASTLTPADVDTQYF. DNA of the CDR3: TGCGCCAGCACTCTGACTCCGGCGGACGTAGATACGCAGTATTTT.

This clonotype has at least ten counts. The chain recombines TRBV12-3 or TRBV12-4 with TRBJ2-1; D is perhaps TRBD1 (6 bases). The germline V and J ends were trimmed by 5 bases and 10 bases, with 18 bases remaining between them. The CDR3 spans 14 residues. CDR3 in amino acids: CASSQRYRVREQFF. The DNA for the CDR3 is TGTGCCAGCAGTCAAAGGTACAGGGTACGCGAGCAGTTCTTC.

The chain carries TRBV6-1 and TRBJ2-5; D may be TRBD1 (6 bases). There are 15 residues in the CDR3. Germline CDR1 reads MNHNS; CDR2 reads SASEGT. V gave up 7 bases and J gave up 4 bases, with 19 bases separating them. Here the CDR3 DNA reads TGTGCCAGCACCCCCCTGTTGGGGACACGAGAGACCCAGTACTTC. It encodes CASTPLLGTRETQYF.